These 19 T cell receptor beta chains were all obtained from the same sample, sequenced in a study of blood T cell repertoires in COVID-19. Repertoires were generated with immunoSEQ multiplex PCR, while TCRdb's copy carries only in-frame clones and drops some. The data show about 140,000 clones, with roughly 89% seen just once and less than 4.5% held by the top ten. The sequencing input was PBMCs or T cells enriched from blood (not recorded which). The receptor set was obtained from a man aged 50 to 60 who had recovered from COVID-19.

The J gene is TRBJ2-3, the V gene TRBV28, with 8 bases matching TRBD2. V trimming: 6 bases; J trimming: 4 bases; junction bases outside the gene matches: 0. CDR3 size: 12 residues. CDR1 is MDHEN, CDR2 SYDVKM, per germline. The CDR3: CASRGLADTQYF. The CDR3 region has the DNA TGTGCCAGCAGGGGACTAGCAGATACGCAGTATTTT.

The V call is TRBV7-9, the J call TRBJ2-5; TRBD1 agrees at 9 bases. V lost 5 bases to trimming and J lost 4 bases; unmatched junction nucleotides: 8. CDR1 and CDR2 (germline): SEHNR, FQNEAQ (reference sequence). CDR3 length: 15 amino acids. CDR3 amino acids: CASSQTRDRAETQYF. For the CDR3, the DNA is TGTGCCAGCAGCCAAACTAGGGACAGGGCAGAGACCCAGTACTTC.

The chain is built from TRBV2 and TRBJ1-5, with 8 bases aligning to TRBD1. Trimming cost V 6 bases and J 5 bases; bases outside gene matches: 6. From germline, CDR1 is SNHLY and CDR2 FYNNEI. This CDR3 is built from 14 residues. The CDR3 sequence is CASSETGEDQPQHF. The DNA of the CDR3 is TGTGCCAGCAGCGAGACAGGGGAAGATCAGCCCCAGCATTTT. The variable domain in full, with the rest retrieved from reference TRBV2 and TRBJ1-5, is EPEVTQTPSHQVTQMGQEVILRCVPISNHLYFYWYRQILGQKVEFLVSFYNNEISEKSEIFDDQFSVERPDGSNFTLKIRSTKLEDSAMYFCASSETGEDQPQHFGDGTRLSIL.

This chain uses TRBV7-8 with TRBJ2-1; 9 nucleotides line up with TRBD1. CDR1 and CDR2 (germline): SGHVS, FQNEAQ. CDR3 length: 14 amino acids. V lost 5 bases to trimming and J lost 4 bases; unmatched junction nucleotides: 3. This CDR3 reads CASSLGQGYNEQFF. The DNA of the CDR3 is TGTGCCAGCAGCCTCGGACAGGGGTACAATGAGCAGTTCTTC.

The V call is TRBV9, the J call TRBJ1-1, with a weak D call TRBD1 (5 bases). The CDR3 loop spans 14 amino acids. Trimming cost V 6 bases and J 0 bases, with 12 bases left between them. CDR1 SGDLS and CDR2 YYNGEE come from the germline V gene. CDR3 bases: TGTGCCAGCAATCAGGGCAGCATGAACACTGAAGCTTTCTTT. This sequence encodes CASNQGSMNTEAFF.

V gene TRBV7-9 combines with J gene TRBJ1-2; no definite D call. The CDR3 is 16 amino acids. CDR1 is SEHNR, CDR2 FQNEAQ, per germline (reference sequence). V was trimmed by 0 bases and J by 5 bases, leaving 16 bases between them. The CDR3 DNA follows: TGTGCCAGCAGCTTAGCTGGGAGTTCCCGGGCTTATGGCTACACCTTC. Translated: CASSLAGSSRAYGYTF.

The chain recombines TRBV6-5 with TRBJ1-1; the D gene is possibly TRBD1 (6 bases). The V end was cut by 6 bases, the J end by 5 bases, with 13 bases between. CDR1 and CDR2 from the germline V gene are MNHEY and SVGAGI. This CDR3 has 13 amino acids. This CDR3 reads CASRTGPGTEAFF. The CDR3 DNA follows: TGTGCCAGCAGAACAGGGCCGGGGACTGAAGCTTTCTTT.

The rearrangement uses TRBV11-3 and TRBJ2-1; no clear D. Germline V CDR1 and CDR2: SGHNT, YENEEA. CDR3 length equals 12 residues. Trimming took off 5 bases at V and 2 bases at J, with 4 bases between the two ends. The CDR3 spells CASSLPYNEQFF. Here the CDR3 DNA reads TGTGCCAGCAGCCTCCCCTACAATGAGCAGTTCTTC. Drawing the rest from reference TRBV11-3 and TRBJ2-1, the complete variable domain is EAGVVQSPRYKIIEKKQPVAFWCNPISGHNTLYWYLQNLGQGPELLIRYENEEAVDDSQLPKDRFSAERLKGVDSTLKIQPAELGDSAVYLCASSLPYNEQFFGPGTRLTVL.

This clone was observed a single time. As DNA, the CDR3 is TGCGCCAGCAGCTCACAGGGTGGGGAAGATACGCAGTATTTT. It yields the protein CASSSQGGEDTQYF. J is TRBJ2-3 and V is TRBV5-1, with D maybe TRBD1 (6 bases). CDR1 is SGHRS, CDR2 YFSETQ, per germline. V gave up 3 bases and J gave up 5 bases, with 13 bases separating them. The CDR3 length is 14 residues. The entire variable domain, with the rest obtained from reference TRBV5-1 and TRBJ2-3, is as follows: KAGVTQTPRYLIKTRGQQVTLSCSPISGHRSVSWYQQTPGQGLQFLFEYFSETQRNKGNFPGRFSGRQFSNSRSEMNVSTLELGDSALYLCASSSQGGEDTQYFGPGTRLTVL.

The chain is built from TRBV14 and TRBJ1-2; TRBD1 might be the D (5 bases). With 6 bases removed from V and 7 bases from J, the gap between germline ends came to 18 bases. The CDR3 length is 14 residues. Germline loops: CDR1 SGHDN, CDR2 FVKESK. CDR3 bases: TGTGCCAGCAGTCCAAGGCCAGGGTTCGCTGGCTACACCTTC. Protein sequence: CASSPRPGFAGYTF.

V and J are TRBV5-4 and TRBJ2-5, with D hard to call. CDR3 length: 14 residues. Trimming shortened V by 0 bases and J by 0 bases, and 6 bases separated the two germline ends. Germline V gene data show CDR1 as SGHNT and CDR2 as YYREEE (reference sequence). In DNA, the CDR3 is TGTGCCAGCAGCTTGGGGGCGTACCAAGAGACCCAGTACTTC. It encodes CASSLGAYQETQYF. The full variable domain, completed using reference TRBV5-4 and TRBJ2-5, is ETGVTQSPTHLIKTRGQQVTLRCSSQSGHNTVSWYQQALGQGPQFIFQYYREEENGRGNFPPRFSGLQFPNYSSELNVNALELDDSALYLCASSLGAYQETQYFGPGTRLLVL.

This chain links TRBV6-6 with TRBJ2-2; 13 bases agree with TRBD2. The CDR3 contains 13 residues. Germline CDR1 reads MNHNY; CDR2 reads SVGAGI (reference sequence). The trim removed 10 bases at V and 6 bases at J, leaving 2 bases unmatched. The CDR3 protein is CATGLAGAGELFF. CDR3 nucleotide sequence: TGTGCCACAGGACTAGCGGGGGCCGGGGAGCTGTTTTTT.

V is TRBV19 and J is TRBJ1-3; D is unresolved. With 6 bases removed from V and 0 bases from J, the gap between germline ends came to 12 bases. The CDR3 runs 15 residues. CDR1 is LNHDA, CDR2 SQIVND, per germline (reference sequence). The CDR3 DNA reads TGTGCCAGTAGGATGGACGGGAGCTCTGGAAACACCATATATTTT. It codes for CASRMDGSSGNTIYF.

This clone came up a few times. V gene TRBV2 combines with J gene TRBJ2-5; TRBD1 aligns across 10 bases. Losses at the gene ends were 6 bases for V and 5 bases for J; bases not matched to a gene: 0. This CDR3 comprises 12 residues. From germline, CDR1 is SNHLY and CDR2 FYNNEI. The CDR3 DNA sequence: TGTGCCAGCAGGACAGGGGGCGAGACCCAGTACTTC. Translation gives CASRTGGETQYF.

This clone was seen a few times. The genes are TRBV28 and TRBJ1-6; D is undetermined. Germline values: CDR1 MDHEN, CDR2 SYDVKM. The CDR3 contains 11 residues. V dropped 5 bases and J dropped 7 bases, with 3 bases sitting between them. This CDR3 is CASSQNSPLHF. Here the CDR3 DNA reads TGTGCCAGCAGTCAGAATTCACCCCTCCACTTT.

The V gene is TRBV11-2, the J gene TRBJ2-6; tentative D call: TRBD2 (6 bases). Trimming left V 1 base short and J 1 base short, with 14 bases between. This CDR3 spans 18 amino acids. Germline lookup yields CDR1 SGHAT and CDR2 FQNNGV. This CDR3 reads CASSLVSWGRSGANVLTF. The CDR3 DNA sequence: TGTGCCAGCAGCTTAGTTTCATGGGGGAGGTCTGGGGCCAACGTCCTGACTTTC.

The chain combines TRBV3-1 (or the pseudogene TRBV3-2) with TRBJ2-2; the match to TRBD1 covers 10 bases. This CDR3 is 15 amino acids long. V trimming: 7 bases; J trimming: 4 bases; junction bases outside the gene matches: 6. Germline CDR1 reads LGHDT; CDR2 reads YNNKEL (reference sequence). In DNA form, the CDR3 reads TGTGCCAGCATGCCCAGGACAGGGGGCACCGGGGAGCTGTTTTTT. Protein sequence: CASMPRTGGTGELFF.

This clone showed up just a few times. CDR3 region: CASSFGLAEFF. CDR3 nucleotides: TGTGCCAGCAGCTTCGGACTAGCGGAGTTCTTC. This chain connects TRBV6-5 to TRBJ2-1; 10 bases line up with TRBD2. The junction had 4 bases not matched to a gene; V was cut back by 6 bases and J by 14 bases. Germline CDR1 is MNHEY and CDR2 is SVGAGI. The CDR3 runs to 11 residues.

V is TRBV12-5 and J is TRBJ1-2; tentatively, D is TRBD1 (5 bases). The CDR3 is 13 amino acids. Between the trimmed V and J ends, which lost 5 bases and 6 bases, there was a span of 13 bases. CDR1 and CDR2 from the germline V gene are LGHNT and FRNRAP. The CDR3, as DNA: TGTGCTAGTGGTCTCCAGGGCCTCGATGGCTACACCTTC. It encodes CASGLQGLDGYTF.